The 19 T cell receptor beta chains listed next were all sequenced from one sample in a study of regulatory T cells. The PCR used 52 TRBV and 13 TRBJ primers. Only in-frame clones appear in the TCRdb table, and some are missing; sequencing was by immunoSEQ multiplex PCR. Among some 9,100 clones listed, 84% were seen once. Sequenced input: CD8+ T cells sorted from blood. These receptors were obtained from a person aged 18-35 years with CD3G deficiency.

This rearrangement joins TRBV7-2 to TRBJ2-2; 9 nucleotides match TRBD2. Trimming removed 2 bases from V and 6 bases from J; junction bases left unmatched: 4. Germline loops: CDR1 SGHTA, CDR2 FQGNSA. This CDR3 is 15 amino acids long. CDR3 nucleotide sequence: TGTGCCAGCAGCTTACAGCGGGAGGATCCCGGGGAGCTGTTTTTT. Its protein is CASSLQREDPGELFF.

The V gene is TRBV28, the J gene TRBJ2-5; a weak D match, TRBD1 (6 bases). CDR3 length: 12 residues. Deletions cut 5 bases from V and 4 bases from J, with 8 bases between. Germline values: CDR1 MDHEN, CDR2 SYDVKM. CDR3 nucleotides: TGTGCCAGCAGTGGACAGCCAGAGACCCAGTACTTC. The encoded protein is CASSGQPETQYF.

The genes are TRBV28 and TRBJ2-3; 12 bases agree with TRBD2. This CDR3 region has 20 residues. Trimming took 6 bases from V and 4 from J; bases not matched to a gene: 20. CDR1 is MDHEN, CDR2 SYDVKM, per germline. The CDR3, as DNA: TGTGCCAGCAGCGTTATACCCGCAAGGTCTAGCGGGAGGGAACCAGATACGCAGTATTTT. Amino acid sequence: CASSVIPARSSGREPDTQYF.

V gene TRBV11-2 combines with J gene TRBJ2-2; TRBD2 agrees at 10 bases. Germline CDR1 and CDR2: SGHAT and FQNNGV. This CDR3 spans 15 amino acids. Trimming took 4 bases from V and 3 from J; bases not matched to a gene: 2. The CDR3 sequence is CASSSGLADTGELFF. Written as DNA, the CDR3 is TGTGCCAGCAGCTCCGGACTAGCGGACACCGGGGAGCTGTTTTTT.

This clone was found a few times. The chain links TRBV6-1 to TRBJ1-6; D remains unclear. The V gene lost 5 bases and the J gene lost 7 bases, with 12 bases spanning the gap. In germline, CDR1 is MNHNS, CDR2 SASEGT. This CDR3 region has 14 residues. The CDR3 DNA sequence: TGTGCCAGCAGTCCGACAATGGGGAATTCACCCCTCCACTTT. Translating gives CASSPTMGNSPLHF.

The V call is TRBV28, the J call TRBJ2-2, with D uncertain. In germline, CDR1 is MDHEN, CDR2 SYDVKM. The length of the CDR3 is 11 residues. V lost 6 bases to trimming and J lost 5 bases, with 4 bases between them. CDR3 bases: TGTGCCAGCAGCTCGACCGGGGAGCTGTTTTTT. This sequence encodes CASSSTGELFF.

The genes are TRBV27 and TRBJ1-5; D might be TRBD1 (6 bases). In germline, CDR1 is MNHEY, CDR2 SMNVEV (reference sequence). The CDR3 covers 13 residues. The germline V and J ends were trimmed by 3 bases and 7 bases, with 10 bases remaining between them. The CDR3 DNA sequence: TGTGCCAGCAGTTTGAGAGGGGGACAGCCCCAGCATTTT. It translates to CASSLRGGQPQHF.

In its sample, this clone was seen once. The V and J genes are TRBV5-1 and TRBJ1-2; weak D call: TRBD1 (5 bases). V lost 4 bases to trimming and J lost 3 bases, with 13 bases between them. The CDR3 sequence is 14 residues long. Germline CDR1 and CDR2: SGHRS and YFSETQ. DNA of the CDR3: TGCGCCAGCAGCCCGGGGGGAGGTTACTATGGCTACACCTTC. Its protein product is CASSPGGGYYGYTF.

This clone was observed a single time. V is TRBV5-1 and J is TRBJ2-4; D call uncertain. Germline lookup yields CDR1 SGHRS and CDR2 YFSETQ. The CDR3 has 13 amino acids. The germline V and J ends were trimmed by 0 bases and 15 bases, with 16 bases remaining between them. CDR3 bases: TGCGCCAGCAGCTTGGAGACAAGAGGCATGCTGTACTTC. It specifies CASSLETRGMLYF. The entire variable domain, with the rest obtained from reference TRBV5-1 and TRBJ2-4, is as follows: KAGVTQTPRYLIKTRGQQVTLSCSPISGHRSVSWYQQTPGQGLQFLFEYFSETQRNKGNFPGRFSGRQFSNSRSEMNVSTLELGDSALYLCASSLETRGMLYFGAGTRLSVL.

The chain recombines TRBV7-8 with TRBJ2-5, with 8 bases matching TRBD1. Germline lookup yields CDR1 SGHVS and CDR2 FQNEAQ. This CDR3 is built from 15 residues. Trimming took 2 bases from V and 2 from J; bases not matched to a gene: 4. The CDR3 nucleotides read TGTGCCAGCAGCTTACGACAGGGGATTCAAGAGACCCAGTACTTC. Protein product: CASSLRQGIQETQYF.

CDR3 nucleotide sequence: TGTGCCAGCAGCCGGCGCAGCAATGAGCAGTTCTTC. It yields the protein CASSRRSNEQFF. The chain recombines TRBV7-9 with TRBJ2-1; D gene unclear. CDR1 SEHNR and CDR2 FQNEAQ come from the germline V gene (reference sequence). Trimming left V 5 bases short and J 6 bases short, with 8 bases between. The CDR3 has 12 residues.

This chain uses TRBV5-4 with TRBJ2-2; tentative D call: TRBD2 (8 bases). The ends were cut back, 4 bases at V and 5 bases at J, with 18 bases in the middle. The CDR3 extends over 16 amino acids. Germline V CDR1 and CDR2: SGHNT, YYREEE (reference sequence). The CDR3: CASSRREGARTGELFF. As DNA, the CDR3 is TGTGCCAGCAGCCGTCGGGAGGGGGCGAGAACCGGGGAGCTGTTTTTT.

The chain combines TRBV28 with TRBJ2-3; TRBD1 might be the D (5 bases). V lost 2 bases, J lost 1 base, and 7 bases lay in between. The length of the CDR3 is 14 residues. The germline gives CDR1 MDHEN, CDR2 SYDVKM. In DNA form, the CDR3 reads TGTGCCAGCAGTTTAATCAGGGGCACAGATACGCAGTATTTT. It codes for CASSLIRGTDTQYF.

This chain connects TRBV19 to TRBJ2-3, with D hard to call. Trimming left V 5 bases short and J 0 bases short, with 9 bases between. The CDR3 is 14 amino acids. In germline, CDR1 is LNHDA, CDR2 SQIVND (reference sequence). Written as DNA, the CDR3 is TGTGCCAGTAGTGCTGGTCCTAGCACAGATACGCAGTATTTT. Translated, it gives CASSAGPSTDTQYF. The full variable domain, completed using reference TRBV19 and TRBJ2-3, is DGGITQSPKYLFRKEGQNVTLSCEQNLNHDAMYWYRQDPGQGLRLIYYSQIVNDFQKGDIAEGYSVSREKKESFPLTVTSAQKNPTAFYLCASSAGPSTDTQYFGPGTRLTVL.

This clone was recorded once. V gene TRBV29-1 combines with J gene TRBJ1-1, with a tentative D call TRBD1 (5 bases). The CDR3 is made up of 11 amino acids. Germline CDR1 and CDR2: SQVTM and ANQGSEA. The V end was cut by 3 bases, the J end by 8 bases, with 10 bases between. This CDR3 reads CSVDGGAEAFF. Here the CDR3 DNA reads TGCAGCGTTGACGGCGGGGCCGAAGCTTTCTTT.

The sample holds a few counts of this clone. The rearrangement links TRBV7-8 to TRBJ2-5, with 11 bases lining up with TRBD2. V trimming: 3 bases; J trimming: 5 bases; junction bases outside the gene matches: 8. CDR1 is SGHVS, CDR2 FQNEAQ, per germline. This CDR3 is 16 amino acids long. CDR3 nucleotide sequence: TGTGCCAGCAGCTTTCCAACTAGCGGGAGTAGGGAGACCCAGTACTTC. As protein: CASSFPTSGSRETQYF.

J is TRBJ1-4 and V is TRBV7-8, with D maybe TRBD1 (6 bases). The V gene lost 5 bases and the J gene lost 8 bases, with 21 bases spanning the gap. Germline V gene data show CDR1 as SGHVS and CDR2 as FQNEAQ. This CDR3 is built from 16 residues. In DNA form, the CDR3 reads TGTGCCAGCAGCCCTTACCCGGGGGCGGCAAACGAAAAACTGTTTTTT. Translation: CASSPYPGAANEKLFF. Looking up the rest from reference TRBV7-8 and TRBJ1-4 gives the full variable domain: GAGVSQSPRYKVAKRGQDVALRCDPISGHVSLFWYQQALGQGPEFLTYFQNEAQLDKSGLPSDRFFAERPEGSVSTLKIQRTQQEDSAVYLCASSPYPGAANEKLFFGSGTQLSVL.

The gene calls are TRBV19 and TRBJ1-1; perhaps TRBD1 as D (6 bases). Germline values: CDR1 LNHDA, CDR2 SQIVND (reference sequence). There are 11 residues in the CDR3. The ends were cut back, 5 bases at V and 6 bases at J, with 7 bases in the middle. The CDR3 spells CASSSGAEAFF. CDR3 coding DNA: TGTGCCAGTAGTTCAGGGGCTGAAGCTTTCTTT. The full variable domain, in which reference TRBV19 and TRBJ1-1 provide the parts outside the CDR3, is DGGITQSPKYLFRKEGQNVTLSCEQNLNHDAMYWYRQDPGQGLRLIYYSQIVNDFQKGDIAEGYSVSREKKESFPLTVTSAQKNPTAFYLCASSSGAEAFFGQGTRLTVV.

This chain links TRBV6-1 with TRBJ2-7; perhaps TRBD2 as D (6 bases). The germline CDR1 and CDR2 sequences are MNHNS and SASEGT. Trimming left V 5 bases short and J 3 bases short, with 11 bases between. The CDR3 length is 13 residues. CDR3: CASSFSGGYEQYF. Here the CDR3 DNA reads TGTGCCAGCAGTTTTTCCGGGGGCTACGAGCAGTACTTC.